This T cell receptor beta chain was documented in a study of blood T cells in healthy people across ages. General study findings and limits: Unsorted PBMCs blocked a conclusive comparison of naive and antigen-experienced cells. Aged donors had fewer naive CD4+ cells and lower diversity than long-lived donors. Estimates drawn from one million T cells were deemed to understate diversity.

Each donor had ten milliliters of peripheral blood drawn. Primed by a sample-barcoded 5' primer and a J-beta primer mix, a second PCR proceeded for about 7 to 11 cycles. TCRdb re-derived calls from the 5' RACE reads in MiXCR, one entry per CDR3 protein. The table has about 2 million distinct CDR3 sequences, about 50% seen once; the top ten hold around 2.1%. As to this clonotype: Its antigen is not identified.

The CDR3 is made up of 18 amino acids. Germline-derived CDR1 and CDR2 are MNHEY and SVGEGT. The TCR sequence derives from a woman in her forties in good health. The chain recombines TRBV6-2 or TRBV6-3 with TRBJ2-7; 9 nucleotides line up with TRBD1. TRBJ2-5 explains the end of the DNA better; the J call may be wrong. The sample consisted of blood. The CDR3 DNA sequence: TGTGCCAGCAGTCAACGGACAGGGGTAATATCTCCGCTAGAGACCCAGTACTTC. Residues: CASSQRTGVISPLETQYF.